The 2 T cell receptor beta chains below come from one sample, sequenced in a study of CD8 T cells in ankylosing spondylitis. From the 5' RACE reads, TCRdb called clonotypes with MiXCR, one entry per CDR3 protein. Among just over 350,000 distinct CDR3 sequences listed, 20% were seen once. What was sequenced was blood, either unsorted or a sorted T cell fraction (not recorded which). The receptors stem from a male donor with ankylosing spondylitis or in good health (not recorded which).

This clonotype appeared a few times. The chain joins TRBV20-1 to TRBJ2-1; D might be TRBD2 (7 bases). The germline CDR1 and CDR2 sequences are DFQATT and SNEGSKA (reference sequence). Trimming pared 0 bases from V and 9 bases from J, leaving 9 bases between. The length of the CDR3 is 12 residues. The CDR3 nucleotides read TGCAGTGCTAGAGAAGGGGGGGGTGAGCAGTTCTTC. Protein sequence: CSAREGGGEQFF.

The gene calls are TRBV7-2 and TRBJ2-2, with D hard to call. Germline assignment: CDR1 SGHTA and CDR2 FQGNSA. The CDR3 is 15 residues long. V gave up 5 bases and J gave up 2 bases, with 12 bases separating them. The CDR3 here is CASSPRTGNTGELFF. The CDR3 DNA is TGTGCCAGCAGCCCCCGGACGGGTAACACCGGGGAGCTGTTTTTT.